A selection of T cell receptor beta chains follows, all from one sample in a study of lymphopenia after photon versus proton radiotherapy. Clones were read by immunoSEQ multiplex PCR, and TCRdb kept only the in-frame ones, dropping some. The profile covers about 4,500 clones, with around two thirds appearing a single time and 50% taken by the ten largest. Sample: peripheral blood, taken from a patient treated with proton-based radiotherapy. The receptors come from a man of 80 years or more with esophageal cancer. Each CDR3 is given with its conserved first and last residue. A D gene is named only where the DNA matches it firmly. Clone size is shown for a subset of rows, as once, few, many or a class of expanded clone.

size | J | V | D | CDR3 | DNA
few | TRBJ1-4 | TRBV12-5 | . | CASGLVGATNEKLFF | TGTGCTAGTGGTTTGGTAGGGGCAACTAATGAAAAACTGTTTTTT
. | TRBJ2-3 | TRBV19 | . | CASSIQINADTQYF | TGTGCCAGTAGTATACAGATCAATGCAGATACGCAGTATTTT
medium-sized | TRBJ2-1 | TRBV7-3 | TRBD2 | CASSSGLAGGFNEQFF | TGTGCCAGCAGCTCAGGACTAGCGGGAGGGTTCAATGAGCAGTTCTTC
medium-sized | TRBJ1-1 | TRBV4-3 | . | CASSQKRKGEAFF | TGCGCCAGCAGCCAAAAGAGGAAGGGGGAAGCTTTCTTT
. | TRBJ2-3 | TRBV19 | TRBD2 | CASRYSSGSTDTQYF | TGTGCCAGTAGATACTCTAGCGGTAGCACAGATACGCAGTATTTT
. | TRBJ2-7 | TRBV10-3 | . | CAIVTGEHEQYF | TGTGCCATCGTAACGGGAGAACACGAGCAGTACTTC
. | TRBJ2-7 | TRBV11-3 | . | CASSLAPVREYEQYF | TGTGCCAGCAGCTTAGCGCCCGTCAGGGAGTACGAGCAGTACTTC
. | TRBJ2-7 | TRBV11-2 | TRBD1 | CASSLSGTGTYEQYF | TGTGCCAGCAGCCTTTCCGGGACAGGGACCTACGAGCAGTACTTC
large | TRBJ2-1 | TRBV5-1 | TRBD2 | CASRPESGRAYNEQFF | TGCGCCAGCAGGCCCGAGAGCGGGAGGGCCTACAATGAGCAGTTCTTC
. | TRBJ2-5 | TRBV10-3 | TRBD1 | CAISESPLGQGVETQYF | TGTGCCATCAGTGAGTCTCCCCTGGGACAGGGTGTAGAGACCCAGTACTTC
. | TRBJ2-2 | TRBV7-8 | . | CASSLVSANTGELFF | TGTGCCAGCAGCTTAGTTTCAGCCAACACCGGGGAGCTGTTTTTT
. | TRBJ2-7 | TRBV29-1 | . | CSVEFMGRGDYEQYF | TGCAGCGTTGAGTTTATGGGGCGCGGGGACTACGAGCAGTACTTC
. | TRBJ1-1 | TRBV7-8 | TRBD1 | CASSLVRGPTEAFF | TGTGCCAGCAGCTTAGTGAGGGGGCCCACTGAAGCTTTCTTT